Presented here are 28 T cell receptor beta chains from one specimen sequenced in a study of identifying expanded T cells in peripheral blood. Assay: immunoSEQ multiplex PCR; the TCRdb copy retains only in-frame clones and omits some. The data contain tens of thousands of clones, 70% to 90% of them seen just once; the ten biggest clones take up 15% to 20%. Material: blood. These receptors came from a person aged 18 to 75 in good health.

V gene TRBV25-1 combines with J gene TRBJ2-7; maybe TRBD2 (5 bases). Trimming removed 3 bases at V and 9 bases at J, with 12 bases between. The CDR3 is made up of 12 amino acids. Germline V CDR1 and CDR2: MGHDK, SYGVNS. The CDR3 spells CASSDATIRQYF. The CDR3 bases are TGTGCCAGCAGTGATGCGACTATCCGGCAGTACTTC.

V is TRBV27 and J is TRBJ2-3; no firm D call. V was shortened by 6 bases and J by 4 bases, with 14 bases between the two germline ends. This CDR3 contains 14 residues. CDR1 is MNHEY and CDR2 is SMNVEV in the germline V gene (reference sequence). Written as DNA, the CDR3 is TGTGCCAGCAGCCTCTTCAGCTTCCCAGATACGCAGTATTTT. It codes for CASSLFSFPDTQYF.

This chain connects TRBV2 to TRBJ2-7; D is ambiguous. Trimming cost V 5 bases and J 3 bases, with 11 bases left between them. CDR1 and CDR2 from the germline V gene are SNHLY and FYNNEI. This CDR3 is 13 amino acids long. The CDR3 is CASSRQAYYEQYF. CDR3 bases: TGTGCCAGCAGTCGGCAGGCCTACTACGAGCAGTACTTC.

The chain couples TRBV14 to TRBJ2-7; the D is unclear. This CDR3 has 19 amino acids. Germline lookup yields CDR1 SGHDN and CDR2 FVKESK. Trimming pared 2 bases from V and 2 bases from J, leaving 25 bases between. The DNA of the CDR3 is TGTGCCAGCAGCCAAAAGATTCGTAGACTGGAACTATATACCTACGAGCAGTACTTC. Translated, it gives CASSQKIRRLELYTYEQYF.

This sequence joins TRBV30 and TRBJ1-1; D unresolved. Germline loops: CDR1 GTSNPN, CDR2 SVGIG (reference sequence). V was pared by 5 bases and J by 1 base, with 11 bases between. This CDR3 has 13 residues. CDR3 sequence: CAWESQENTEAFF. CDR3 DNA: TGTGCCTGGGAAAGTCAGGAGAACACTGAAGCTTTCTTT.

V usage is TRBV29-1 and J usage is TRBJ2-7; TRBD2 is a possible D gene (5 bases). Per the germline V gene, CDR1 is SQVTM and CDR2 is ANQGSEA. Trimming took 1 base from V and 4 from J, leaving 14 bases between them. There are 14 residues in the CDR3. CDR3 sequence reads: CSVEALDCRYEQYF. The CDR3 bases are TGCAGCGTTGAAGCCCTGGACTGCCGTTACGAGCAGTACTTC.

This clone was picked up a small number of times. V gene TRBV25-1 combines with J gene TRBJ1-1, with D perhaps matching TRBD1 (5 bases). The V gene's germline CDR1 is MGHDK and CDR2 SYGVNS. CDR3 length: 14 amino acids. V shed 4 bases and J shed 1 base, with 10 bases lying between them. CDR3 bases: TGTGCCAGCAGTGGCAGGGCCAGGAACACTGAAGCTTTCTTT. Translation gives CASSGRARNTEAFF.

The V gene is TRBV7-9, the J gene TRBJ2-3; 8 nucleotides match TRBD2. Trimming at V came to 5 bases and at J to 6 bases, leaving 19 bases not matched to a gene. Germline V gene lookup returns CDR1 SEHNR and CDR2 FQNEAQ (reference sequence). CDR3 length: 18 residues. CDR3 nucleotides: TGTGCCAGCAGCAATTTACCGGGACTAGGTTTTTCCGCGGATACGCAGTATTTT. Translating gives CASSNLPGLGFSADTQYF.

The chain couples TRBV6-1 to TRBJ2-7; the D is unclear. Germline assignment: CDR1 MNHNS and CDR2 SASEGT. The CDR3 consists of 15 residues. Trimming stripped 3 bases from V and 2 bases from J, with 14 bases between. The CDR3 loop reads CASSDRVTLAYEQYF. CDR3 nucleotide sequence: TGTGCCAGCAGTGATAGGGTAACCCTGGCCTACGAGCAGTACTTC.

The chain is built from TRBV27 and TRBJ1-5, with D unclear. V was cut by 0 bases and J by 7 bases, with 7 bases left in between. The CDR3 sequence is 13 residues long. CDR1 and CDR2 from the germline V gene are MNHEY and SMNVEV (reference sequence). In nucleotides, the CDR3 is TGTGCCAGCAGTTTATCCTTCAGGCAGCCCCAGCATTTT. It specifies CASSLSFRQPQHF.

This clone was counted only a few times. The chain is built from TRBV15 and TRBJ1-1; D is unclear. Germline-derived CDR1 and CDR2 are LNHNV and YYDKDF (reference sequence). Between the trimmed V and J ends, which lost 0 bases and 8 bases, there was a span of 4 bases. There are 11 residues in the CDR3. CDR3 residues: CATSRDLEAFF. CDR3 bases: TGTGCCACCAGCAGAGATTTGGAAGCTTTCTTT. Complete variable domain (other parts from reference TRBV15 and TRBJ1-1): DAMVIQNPRYQVTQFGKPVTLSCSQTLNHNVMYWYQQKSSQAPKLLFHYYDKDFNNEADTPDNFQSRRPNTSFCFLDIRSPGLGDTAMYLCATSRDLEAFFGQGTRLTVV.

J is TRBJ1-4 and V is TRBV6-5; 7 bases map to TRBD1. The V gene's germline CDR1 is MNHEY and CDR2 SVGAGI. The CDR3 loop spans 13 amino acids. The V and J ends lost 6 bases and 5 bases, in that order; junction bases with no gene match: 3. CDR3 in amino acids: CASSQTGNEKLFF. The CDR3 DNA reads TGTGCCAGCAGCCAGACAGGGAATGAAAAACTGTTTTTT.

The chain uses TRBV5-4 and TRBJ1-1, with D perhaps TRBD1 (5 bases). V lost 7 bases and J lost 1, with 11 bases in between. Germline V CDR1 and CDR2: SGHNT, YYREEE (reference sequence). The CDR3 runs 13 residues. CDR3 sequence reads: CASRLTGNTEAFF. For the CDR3, the DNA is TGTGCCAGCCGACTAACAGGGAACACTGAAGCTTTCTTT.

The chain has TRBV5-4 and TRBJ2-3, with 11 bases lining up with TRBD2. Per the germline V gene, CDR1 is SGHNT and CDR2 is YYREEE (reference sequence). The CDR3 contains 17 residues. The ends lost 2 bases at V and 5 bases at J; junction bases unmatched: 10. This chain's CDR3 is CASSLGGLAAVVDTQYF. CDR3 coding DNA: TGTGCCAGCAGCTTAGGGGGACTAGCGGCCGTAGTAGATACGCAGTATTTT.

V usage is TRBV9 and J usage is TRBJ2-3, with TRBD1 as a possible D gene (5 bases). Germline V gene sequence: CDR1 SGDLS, CDR2 YYNGEE. Trimming cost V 0 bases and J 0 bases, with 5 bases left between them. The CDR3 sequence is 14 residues long. CDR3 sequence reads: CASSVGTSTDTQYF. The CDR3 coding sequence is TGTGCCAGCAGCGTAGGGACAAGCACAGATACGCAGTATTTT.

In its sample, this clone was seen once. The genes are TRBV7-2 and TRBJ1-3, with D possibly matching TRBD1 (6 bases). Germline assignment: CDR1 SGHTA and CDR2 FQGNSA. This CDR3 is built from 16 residues. Trimming cost V 1 base and J 4 bases, with 14 bases left between them. The CDR3 is CASSLVFGGLGNTIYF. The DNA for the CDR3 is TGTGCCAGCAGCTTAGTGTTCGGGGGGCTCGGAAACACCATATATTTT.

V gene TRBV21-1 combines with J gene TRBJ2-1; TRBD2, the table's D call, lacks a check against the DNA. TRBV21-1 is shown as a pseudogene. This CDR3 comprises 16 residues. The CDR3: CASSKARTSGYNEQFF. In DNA, the CDR3 is TGTGCCAGCAGCAAAGCCCGGACTAGCGGCTACAATGAGCAGTTCTTC.

This clone came up once. The chain recombines TRBV7-3 with TRBJ2-3, with TRBD2 as a possible D gene (6 bases). Germline V gene lookup returns CDR1 SGHTA and CDR2 FQGTGA. The V end lost 4 bases, the J end lost 3 bases, and 17 bases lay between the germline ends. The CDR3 is 16 residues long. The CDR3 is CASSSKAGGKTDTQYF. DNA of the CDR3: TGTGCCAGCAGCTCAAAAGCGGGTGGGAAAACAGATACGCAGTATTTT.

The chain carries TRBV6-5 and TRBJ1-2; D is unclear. Germline assignment: CDR1 MNHEY and CDR2 SVGAGI. V was clipped by 2 bases and J by 0 bases, with 10 bases between them. This CDR3 region has 15 residues. CDR3: CASSYSNSPNYGYTF. CDR3 in DNA: TGTGCCAGCAGTTACAGCAACAGTCCTAACTATGGCTACACCTTC.

This chain connects TRBV7-2 to TRBJ2-2; TRBD2 agrees at 9 bases. The CDR3 contains 18 residues. Trimming cost V 3 bases and J 5 bases; bases outside gene matches: 13. CDR1 is SGHTA, CDR2 FQGNSA, per germline. The CDR3 spells CASSFRPPGLALTGELFF. CDR3 DNA sequence: TGTGCCAGCAGCTTCCGTCCCCCGGGACTAGCTCTTACCGGGGAGCTGTTTTTT.

The V and J genes are TRBV25-1 and TRBJ2-5; D is uncertain. The germline V gene encodes CDR1 MGHDK and CDR2 SYGVNS. V lost 7 bases, J lost 9 bases, and 18 bases lay in between. This CDR3 has 13 residues. CDR3 nucleotides: TGTGCCAGCACCGAGGTAGGGCTTGGGGCCCAGTACTTC. It translates to CASTEVGLGAQYF.

J is TRBJ2-1 and V is TRBV5-1; D is unresolved. V lost 2 bases, J lost 9 bases, and 15 bases lay in between. This CDR3 is built from 14 residues. The germline CDR1 and CDR2 sequences are SGHRS and YFSETQ. Written as DNA, the CDR3 is TGCGCCAGCAGCTTATTACCCGGGTATGGTGAGCAGTTCTTC. Translation: CASSLLPGYGEQFF.

The chain recombines TRBV7-9 with TRBJ2-3; tentative D call: TRBD1 (5 bases). The CDR3 length is 15 residues. The V and J ends lost 5 bases and 5 bases respectively, with 17 bases between them. In germline, CDR1 is SEHNR, CDR2 FQNEAQ (reference sequence). The CDR3: CASSVKGLPGDTQYF. The CDR3 DNA sequence: TGTGCCAGCAGCGTCAAGGGGCTTCCAGGAGATACGCAGTATTTT.

The chain is built from TRBV7-2 and TRBJ2-5; 8 nucleotides align to TRBD2. Germline CDR1 and CDR2: SGHTA and FQGNSA. Unmatched junction bases numbered 9, after V lost 1 base and J lost 2 bases. The CDR3 has 17 amino acids. The CDR3 spells CASSLVSGLGAQETQYF. The CDR3, as DNA: TGTGCCAGCAGCTTAGTTTCGGGACTAGGGGCGCAAGAGACCCAGTACTTC.

A single count supports this clone. V and J are TRBV6-1 and TRBJ1-2; tentative D call: TRBD1 (6 bases). V lost 4 bases to trimming and J lost 5 bases, with 11 bases between them. The CDR3 length is 13 residues. The V gene's germline CDR1 is MNHNS and CDR2 SASEGT. The chain's CDR3 is CASSARQDYGYTF. DNA for the CDR3: TGTGCCAGCAGTGCTCGACAGGATTATGGCTACACCTTC.

This clone was observed a few times. The V gene is TRBV28, the J gene TRBJ1-3, with TRBD1 as a possible D gene (6 bases). V lost 4 bases to trimming and J lost 2 bases, with 9 bases between them. CDR1 and CDR2 (germline): MDHEN, SYDVKM. This CDR3 has 14 residues. The CDR3 DNA is TGTGCCAGCAGTTCGGGACAACCTGGAAACACCATATATTTT. Its translation: CASSSGQPGNTIYF.

This clone has just one count. This chain connects TRBV25-1 to TRBJ1-1, with D perhaps TRBD1 (5 bases). Trimming stripped 6 bases from V and 5 bases from J, with 19 bases between. The CDR3 runs 15 residues. The germline V gene encodes CDR1 MGHDK and CDR2 SYGVNS. In DNA form, the CDR3 reads TGTGCCAGCAGCGTCGAGGGGAGGGGAGGGACTGAAGCTTTCTTT. Protein sequence: CASSVEGRGGTEAFF. Full variable domain (outside the CDR3, taken from reference TRBV25-1 and TRBJ1-1): EADIYQTPRYLVIGTGKKITLECSQTMGHDKMYWYQQDPGMELHLIHYSYGVNSTEKGDLSSESTVSRIRTEHFPLTLESARPSHTSQYLCASSVEGRGGTEAFFGQGTRLTVV.

A remark on this clone: The sample contains more than one DNA sequence encoding this CDR3. The rearrangement joins TRBV28 to TRBJ1-1; D might be TRBD1 (5 bases). The CDR3 is 13 residues long. Germline-derived CDR1 and CDR2 are MDHEN and SYDVKM. Trimming pared 6 bases from V and 1 base from J, leaving 9 bases between. The chain's CDR3 is CASSLGGNTEAFF. CDR3 coding DNA: TGTGCCAGCAGCCTGGGGGGGAACACTGAAGCTTTCTTT.